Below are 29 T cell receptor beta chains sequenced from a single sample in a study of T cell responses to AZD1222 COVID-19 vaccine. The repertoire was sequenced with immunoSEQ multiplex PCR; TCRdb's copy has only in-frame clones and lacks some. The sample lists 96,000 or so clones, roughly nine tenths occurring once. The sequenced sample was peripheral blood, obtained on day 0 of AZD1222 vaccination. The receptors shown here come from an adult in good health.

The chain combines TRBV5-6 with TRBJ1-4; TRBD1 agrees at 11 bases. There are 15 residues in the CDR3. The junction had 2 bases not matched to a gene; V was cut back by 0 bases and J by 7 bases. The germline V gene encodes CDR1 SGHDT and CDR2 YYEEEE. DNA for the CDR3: TGTGCCAGCAGCTTGGCCGGGACAGGGGGTGAAAAACTGTTTTTT. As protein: CASSLAGTGGEKLFF.

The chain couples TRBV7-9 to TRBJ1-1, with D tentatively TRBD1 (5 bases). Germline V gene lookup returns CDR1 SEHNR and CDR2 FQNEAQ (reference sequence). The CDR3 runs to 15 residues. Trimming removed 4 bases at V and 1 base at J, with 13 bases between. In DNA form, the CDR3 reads TGTGCCAGCAGCTCATGGGACTCTCAGAACACTGAAGCTTTCTTT. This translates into CASSSWDSQNTEAFF.

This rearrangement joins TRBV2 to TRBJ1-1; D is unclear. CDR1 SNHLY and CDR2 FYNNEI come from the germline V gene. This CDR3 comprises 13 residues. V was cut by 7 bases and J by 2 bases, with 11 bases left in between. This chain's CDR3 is CASMVNPNTEAFF. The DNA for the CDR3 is TGTGCCAGCATGGTAAATCCCAACACTGAAGCTTTCTTT. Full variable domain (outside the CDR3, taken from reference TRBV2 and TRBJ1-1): EPEVTQTPSHQVTQMGQEVILRCVPISNHLYFYWYRQILGQKVEFLVSFYNNEISEKSEIFDDQFSVERPDGSNFTLKIRSTKLEDSAMYFCASMVNPNTEAFFGQGTRLTVV.

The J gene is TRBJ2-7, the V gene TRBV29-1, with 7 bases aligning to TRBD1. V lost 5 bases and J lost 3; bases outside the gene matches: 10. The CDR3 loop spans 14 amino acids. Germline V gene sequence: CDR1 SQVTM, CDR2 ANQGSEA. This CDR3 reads CSVTGASVGYEQYF. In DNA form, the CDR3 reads TGCAGCGTTACAGGGGCCTCGGTAGGCTACGAGCAGTACTTC.

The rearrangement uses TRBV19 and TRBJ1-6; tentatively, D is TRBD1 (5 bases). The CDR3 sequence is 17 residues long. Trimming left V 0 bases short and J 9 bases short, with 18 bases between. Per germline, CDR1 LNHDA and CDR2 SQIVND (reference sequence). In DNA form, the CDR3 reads TGTGCCAGTAGTATAGATCTTGGAGCCGCTAGGGGTTCACCCCTCCACTTT. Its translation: CASSIDLGAARGSPLHF.

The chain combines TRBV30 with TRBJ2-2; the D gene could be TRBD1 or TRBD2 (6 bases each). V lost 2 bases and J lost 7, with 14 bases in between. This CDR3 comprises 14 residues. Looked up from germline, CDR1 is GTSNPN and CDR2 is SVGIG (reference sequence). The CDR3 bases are TGTGCCTGGAGTATAGACAGGAGGGTCGGGGAGCTGTTTTTT. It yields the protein CAWSIDRRVGELFF.

CDR3 region: CASSPGTSGGDTQYF. The CDR3 DNA follows: TGTGCCAGCAGCCCCGGGACTAGCGGGGGGGATACGCAGTATTTT. The chain combines TRBV5-6 with TRBJ2-3, with 15 bases that match TRBD2. Trimming removed 4 bases from V and 6 bases from J; junction bases left unmatched: 3. The CDR3 runs 15 residues. CDR1 SGHDT and CDR2 YYEEEE come from the germline V gene.

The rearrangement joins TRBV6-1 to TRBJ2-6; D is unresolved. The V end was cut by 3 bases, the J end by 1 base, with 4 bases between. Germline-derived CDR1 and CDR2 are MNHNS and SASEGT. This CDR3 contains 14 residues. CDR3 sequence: CASSEISGANVLTF. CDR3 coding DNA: TGTGCCAGCAGTGAGATTTCTGGGGCCAACGTCCTGACTTTC.

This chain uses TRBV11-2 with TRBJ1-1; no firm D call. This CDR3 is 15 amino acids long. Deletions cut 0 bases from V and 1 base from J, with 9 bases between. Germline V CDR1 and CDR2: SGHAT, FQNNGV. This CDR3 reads CASSLEVTPNTEAFF. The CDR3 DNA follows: TGTGCCAGCAGCTTAGAGGTGACACCGAACACTGAAGCTTTCTTT. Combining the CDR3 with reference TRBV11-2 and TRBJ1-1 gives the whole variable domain EAGVAQSPRYKIIEKRQSVAFWCNPISGHATLYWYQQILGQGPKLLIQFQNNGVVDDSQLPKDRFSAERLKGVDSTLKIQPAKLEDSAVYLCASSLEVTPNTEAFFGQGTRLTVV.

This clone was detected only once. The CDR3 DNA follows: TGTGCCAGCAGTCCCACGGGGGGCCCGTACAATGAGCAGTTCTTC. Its protein product is CASSPTGGPYNEQFF. V gene TRBV27 combines with J gene TRBJ2-1, with D perhaps TRBD2 (7 bases). CDR1 and CDR2 from the germline V gene are MNHEY and SMNVEV (reference sequence). The CDR3 loop spans 15 amino acids. The ends were cut back, 5 bases at V and 4 bases at J, with 15 bases in the middle.

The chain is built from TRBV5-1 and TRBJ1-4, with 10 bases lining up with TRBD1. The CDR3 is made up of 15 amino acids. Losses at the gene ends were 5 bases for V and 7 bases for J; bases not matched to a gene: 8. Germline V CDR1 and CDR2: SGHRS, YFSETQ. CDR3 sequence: CASSSHGQGGEKLFF. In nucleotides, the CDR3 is TGCGCCAGCAGTTCACACGGACAGGGGGGTGAAAAACTGTTTTTT.

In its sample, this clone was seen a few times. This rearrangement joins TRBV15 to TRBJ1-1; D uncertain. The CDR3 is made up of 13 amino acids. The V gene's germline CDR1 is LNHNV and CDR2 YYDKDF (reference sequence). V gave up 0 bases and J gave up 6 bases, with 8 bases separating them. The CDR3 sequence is CATSRDPSSEAFF. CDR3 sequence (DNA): TGTGCCACCAGCAGAGATCCTAGCTCTGAAGCTTTCTTT.

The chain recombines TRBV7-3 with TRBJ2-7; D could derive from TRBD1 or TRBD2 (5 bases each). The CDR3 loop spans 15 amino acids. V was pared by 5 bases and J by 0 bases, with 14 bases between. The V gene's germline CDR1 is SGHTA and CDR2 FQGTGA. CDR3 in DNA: TGTGCCAGCAGCCCGGGGACGTCGAGCTCCTACGAGCAGTACTTC. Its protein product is CASSPGTSSSYEQYF.

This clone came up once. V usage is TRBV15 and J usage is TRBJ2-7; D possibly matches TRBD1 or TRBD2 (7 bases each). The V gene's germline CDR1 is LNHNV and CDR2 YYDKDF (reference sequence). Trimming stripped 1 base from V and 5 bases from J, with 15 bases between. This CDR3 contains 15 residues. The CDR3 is CATSRVGAGGDEQYF. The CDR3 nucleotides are TGTGCCACCAGCAGAGTCGGAGCAGGGGGGGACGAGCAGTACTTC.

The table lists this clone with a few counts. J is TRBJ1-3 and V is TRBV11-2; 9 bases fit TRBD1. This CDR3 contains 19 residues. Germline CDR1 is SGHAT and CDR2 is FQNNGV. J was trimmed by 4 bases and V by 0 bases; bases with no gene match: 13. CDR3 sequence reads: CASSLDLSGTGTAGNTIYF. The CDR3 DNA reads TGTGCCAGCAGCTTAGATCTTTCCGGGACAGGGACGGCCGGAAACACCATATATTTT.

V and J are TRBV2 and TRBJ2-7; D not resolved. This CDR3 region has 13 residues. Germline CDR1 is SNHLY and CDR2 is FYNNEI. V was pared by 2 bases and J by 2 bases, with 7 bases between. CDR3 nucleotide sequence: TGTGCCAGCAGTGAAAGGAAGACCTACGAGCAGTACTTC. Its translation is CASSERKTYEQYF. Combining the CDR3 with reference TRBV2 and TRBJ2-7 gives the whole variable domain EPEVTQTPSHQVTQMGQEVILRCVPISNHLYFYWYRQILGQKVEFLVSFYNNEISEKSEIFDDQFSVERPDGSNFTLKIRSTKLEDSAMYFCASSERKTYEQYFGPGTRLTVT.

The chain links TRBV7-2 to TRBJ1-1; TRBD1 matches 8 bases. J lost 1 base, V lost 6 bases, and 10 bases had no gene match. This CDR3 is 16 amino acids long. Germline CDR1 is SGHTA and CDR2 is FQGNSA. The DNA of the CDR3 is TGTGCCAGCAGACCAAGACAGGGGTTGGGGAACACTGAAGCTTTCTTT. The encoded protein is CASRPRQGLGNTEAFF.

In DNA form, the CDR3 reads TGCAGCGTTGAATGGGCCGAAGGGGGAAAACTGTTTTTT. The encoded protein is CSVEWAEGGKLFF. The genes are TRBV29-1 and TRBJ1-4; D perhaps matches TRBD1 (6 bases). In germline, CDR1 is SQVTM, CDR2 ANQGSEA. Trimming pared 2 bases from V and 10 bases from J, leaving 14 bases between. CDR3 length equals 13 residues.

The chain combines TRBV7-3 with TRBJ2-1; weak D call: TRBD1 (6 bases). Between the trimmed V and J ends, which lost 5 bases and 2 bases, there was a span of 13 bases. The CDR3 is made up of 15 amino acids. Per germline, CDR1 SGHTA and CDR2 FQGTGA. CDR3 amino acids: CASSPGTPTYNEQFF. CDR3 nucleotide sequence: TGTGCCAGCAGCCCAGGGACACCTACCTACAATGAGCAGTTCTTC.

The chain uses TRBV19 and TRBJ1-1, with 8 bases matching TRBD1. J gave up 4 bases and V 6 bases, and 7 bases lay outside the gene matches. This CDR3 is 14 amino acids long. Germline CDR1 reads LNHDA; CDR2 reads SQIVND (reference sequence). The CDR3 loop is CASRRVTGGTEAFF. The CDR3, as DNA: TGTGCCAGTAGACGAGTCACAGGGGGCACTGAAGCTTTCTTT.

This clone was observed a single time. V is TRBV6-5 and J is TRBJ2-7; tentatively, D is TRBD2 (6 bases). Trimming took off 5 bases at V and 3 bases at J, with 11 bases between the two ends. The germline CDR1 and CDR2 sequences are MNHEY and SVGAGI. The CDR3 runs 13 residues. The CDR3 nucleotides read TGTGCCAGCAGTACGGGACTGCTCTACGAGCAGTACTTC. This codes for CASSTGLLYEQYF.

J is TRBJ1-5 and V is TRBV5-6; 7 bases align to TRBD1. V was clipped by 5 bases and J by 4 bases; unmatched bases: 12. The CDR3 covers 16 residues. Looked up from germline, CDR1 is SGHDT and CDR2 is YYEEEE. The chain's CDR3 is CASSYRQGRFNQPQHF. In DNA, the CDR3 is TGTGCCAGCAGTTATAGACAGGGTCGGTTTAATCAGCCCCAGCATTTT.

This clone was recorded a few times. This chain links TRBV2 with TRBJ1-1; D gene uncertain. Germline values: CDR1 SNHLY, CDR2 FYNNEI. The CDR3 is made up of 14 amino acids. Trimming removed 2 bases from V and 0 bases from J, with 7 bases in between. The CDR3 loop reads CASSENTLNTEAFF. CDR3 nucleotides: TGTGCCAGCAGTGAAAATACACTGAACACTGAAGCTTTCTTT.

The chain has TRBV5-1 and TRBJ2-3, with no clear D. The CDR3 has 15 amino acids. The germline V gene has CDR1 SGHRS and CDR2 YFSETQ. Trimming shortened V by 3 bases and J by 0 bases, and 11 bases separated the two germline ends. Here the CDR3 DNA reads TGCGCCAGCAGCTACGACACCGCTAGCACAGATACGCAGTATTTT. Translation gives CASSYDTASTDTQYF.

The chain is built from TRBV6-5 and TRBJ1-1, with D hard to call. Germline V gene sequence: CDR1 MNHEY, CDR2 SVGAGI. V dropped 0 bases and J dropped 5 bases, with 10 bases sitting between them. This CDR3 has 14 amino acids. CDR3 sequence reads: CASSYSWQRTEAFF. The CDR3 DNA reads TGTGCCAGCAGTTACTCGTGGCAGAGAACTGAAGCTTTCTTT.

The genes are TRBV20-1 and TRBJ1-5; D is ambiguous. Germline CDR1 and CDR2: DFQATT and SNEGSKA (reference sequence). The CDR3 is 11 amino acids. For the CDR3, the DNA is TGCAGGATGGACGGTAATCAGCCCCAGCATTTT. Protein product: CRMDGNQPQHF.

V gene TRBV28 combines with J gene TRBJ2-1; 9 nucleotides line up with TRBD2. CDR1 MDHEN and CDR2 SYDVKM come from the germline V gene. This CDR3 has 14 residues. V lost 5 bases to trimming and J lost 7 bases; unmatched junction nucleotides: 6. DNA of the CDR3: TGTGCCAGCAGTACCCCTAGCGGGGAGAATGAGCAGTTCTTC. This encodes CASSTPSGENEQFF.

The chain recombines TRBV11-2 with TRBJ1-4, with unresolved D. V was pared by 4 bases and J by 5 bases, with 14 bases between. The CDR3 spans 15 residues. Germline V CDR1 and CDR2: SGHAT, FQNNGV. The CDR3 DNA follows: TGTGCCAGCAGCTCTTCAGGTGGCTCCAATGAAAAACTGTTTTTT. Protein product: CASSSSGGSNEKLFF.

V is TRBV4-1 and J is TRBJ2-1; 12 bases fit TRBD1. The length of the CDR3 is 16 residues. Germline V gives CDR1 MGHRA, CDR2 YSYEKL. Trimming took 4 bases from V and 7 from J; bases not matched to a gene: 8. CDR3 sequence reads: CASSRAMGQGANEQFF. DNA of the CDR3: TGCGCCAGCAGCCGGGCGATGGGACAGGGGGCAAATGAGCAGTTCTTC.